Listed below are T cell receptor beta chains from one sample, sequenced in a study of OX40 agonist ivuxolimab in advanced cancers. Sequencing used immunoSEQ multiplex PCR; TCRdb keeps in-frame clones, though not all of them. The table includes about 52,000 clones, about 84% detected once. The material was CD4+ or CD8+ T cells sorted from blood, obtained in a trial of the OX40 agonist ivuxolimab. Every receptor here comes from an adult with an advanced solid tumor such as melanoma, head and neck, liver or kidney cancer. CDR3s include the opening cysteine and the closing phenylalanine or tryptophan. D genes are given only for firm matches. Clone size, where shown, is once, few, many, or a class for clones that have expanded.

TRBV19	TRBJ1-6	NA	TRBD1	TGTGCCAGTGCGGACAGGGGCTATAATTCACCCCTCCACTTT	CASADRGYNSPLHF
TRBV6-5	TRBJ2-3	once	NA	TGTGCCAGCAGTTACTGGGGGGGGCGCACAGATACGCAGTATTTT	CASSYWGGRTDTQYF
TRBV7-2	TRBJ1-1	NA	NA	TGTGCCAGCAGCACGCAAGAGGACAGTGAAGCTTTCTTT	CASSTQEDSEAFF
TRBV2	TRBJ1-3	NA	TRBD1	TGTGCCAGCAGGAGGGGGACAGTCCGATCTGGAAACACCATATATTTT	CASRRGTVRSGNTIYF
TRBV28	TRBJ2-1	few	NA	TGTGCCAGCGGTAAAGGTACAGGATCTGATGAGCAGTTCTTC	CASGKGTGSDEQFF
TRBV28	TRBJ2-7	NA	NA	TGTGCCAGCGTCGCTATGGGGTACGAGCAGTACTTC	CASVAMGYEQYF
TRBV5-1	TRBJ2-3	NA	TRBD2	TGCGCCAGCAGCTCTGTACCCACTATAGCGGGAACTAGCACAGATACGCAGTATTTT	CASSSVPTIAGTSTDTQYF
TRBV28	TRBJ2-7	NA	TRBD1	TGTGCCAGCAACACAGGGACAGTAAACTACGAGCAGTACTTC	CASNTGTVNYEQYF
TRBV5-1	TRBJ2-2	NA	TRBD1	TGCGCCAGCAGCGCCGGACAGGGGACCGGGGAGCTGTTTTTT	CASSAGQGTGELFF
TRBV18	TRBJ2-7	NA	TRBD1	TGTGCCAGCTCGCCGGACAGGGGGCGATTCAACGAGCAGTACTTC	CASSPDRGRFNEQYF
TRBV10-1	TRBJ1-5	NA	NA	TGCGCCAGCAGAGGACATGTCCCGTATCAGCCCCAGCATTTT	CASRGHVPYQPQHF
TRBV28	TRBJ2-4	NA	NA	TGTGCCAGCAGGTATTCACAGGTCCAGGGAGCCAAAAACATTCAGTACTTC	CASRYSQVQGAKNIQYF
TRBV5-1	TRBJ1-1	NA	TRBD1	TGCGCCAGCAGCTCCCAGGGGGGCACTGAAGCTTTCTTT	CASSSQGGTEAFF
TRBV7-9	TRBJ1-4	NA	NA	TGTGCCAGCAGCTTAGGTAGTGGAAATGAAAAACTGTTTTTT	CASSLGSGNEKLFF
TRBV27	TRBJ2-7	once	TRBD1	TGTGCCAGCAGTTTATCGATCCAGGGGGCAAGCGAGCAGTACTTC	CASSLSIQGASEQYF
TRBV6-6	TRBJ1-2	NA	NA	TGTGCCAGCAGTCTGCTCGGGGTTGTCTACACCTTC	CASSLLGVVYTF
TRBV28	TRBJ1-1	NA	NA	TGTGCCAGCAGTTTATGGGGGGACACTGAAGCTTTCTTT	CASSLWGDTEAFF
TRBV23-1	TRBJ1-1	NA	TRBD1	TGCGCCAGCACCCAACGGGACAGACTGAAAATCATAAAGAACACTGAAGCTTTCTTT	CASTQRDRLKIIKNTEAFF
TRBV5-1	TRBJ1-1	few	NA	TGCGCCAGCAGCTGGGGGCTGGGGACAAGGAACACTGAAGCTTTCTTT	CASSWGLGTRNTEAFF
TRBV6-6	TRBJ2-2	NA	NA	TGTGCCAGCAGTTCCGCCGGGACACCCTCCGGGGAGCTGTTTTTT	CASSSAGTPSGELFF
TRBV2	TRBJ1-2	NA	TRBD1	TGTGCCAGCCTGGGGACAGGGGGGATCAATGGCTACACCTTC	CASLGTGGINGYTF
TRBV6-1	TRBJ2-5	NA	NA	TGTGCCAGCAGTCCGACGGCAATAGAGACCCAGTACTTC	CASSPTAIETQYF
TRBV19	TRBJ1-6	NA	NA	TGTGCCAGTAAATGGGCAATGAATTCACCCCTCCACTTT	CASKWAMNSPLHF
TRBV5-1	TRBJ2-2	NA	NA	TGCGCCAGCAGACCCCCAGGGGCCGGGGAGCTGTTTTTT	CASRPPGAGELFF
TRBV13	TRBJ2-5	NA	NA	TGTGCCAGCAGCTTAGAAAGGGGAGCGACGGTGGGAGAGACCCAGTACTTC	CASSLERGATVGETQYF
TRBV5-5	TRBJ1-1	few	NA	TGTGCCAGCAGCTTGAAGGGCGTGAACACTGAAGCTTTCTTT	CASSLKGVNTEAFF
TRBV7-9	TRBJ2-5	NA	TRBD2	TGTGCCAGCAGCTTCTCCGGGACGGGAGGGGGGGAGACCCAGTACTTC	CASSFSGTGGGETQYF
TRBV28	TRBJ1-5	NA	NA	TGTGCCAGCAGTTTGGACCTTAGCAATCAGCCCCAGCATTTT	CASSLDLSNQPQHF
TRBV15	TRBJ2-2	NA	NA	TGTGCCACCAGCAGAGATCAGCGGCGGGGCGGCACCGGGGAGCTGTTTTTT	CATSRDQRRGGTGELFF
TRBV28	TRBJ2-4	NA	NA	TGTGCCAGCGGGGCCGGGGGTCTAGCCAAAAACATTCAGTACTTC	CASGAGGLAKNIQYF
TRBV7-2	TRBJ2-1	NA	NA	TGTGCCAGCAGCTACAACAATGAGCAGTTCTTC	CASSYNNEQFF
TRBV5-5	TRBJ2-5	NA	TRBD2	TGTGCCAGCAGCCATGGACTAGCGGGGGGGCGCAGGGAGACCCAGTACTTC	CASSHGLAGGRRETQYF
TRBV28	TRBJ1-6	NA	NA	TGTGCCAGCAGTTTAGTACAGGTCGCATCACCCCTCCACTTT	CASSLVQVASPLHF
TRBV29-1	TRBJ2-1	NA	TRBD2	TGCAGCGTCCCGAAGAATAGCGGGGGGGCAGTCAATGAGCAGTTCTTC	CSVPKNSGGAVNEQFF
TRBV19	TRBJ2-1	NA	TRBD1	TGTGCCACCTCGACAGGGGGTCCGAACCGGCAGTTCTTC	CATSTGGPNRQFF
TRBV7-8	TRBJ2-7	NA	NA	TGTGCCAGCAGCTTTACAGGGCAGTACGAGCAGTACTTC	CASSFTGQYEQYF
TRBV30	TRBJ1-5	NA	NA	TGTGCCTTTGGGGTAGGAGGGGGTTCAAATCAGCCCCAGCATTTT	CAFGVGGGSNQPQHF
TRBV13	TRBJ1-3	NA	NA	TGTGCCAGCAGCTTGGGCCTACCGGGACTTACTGGAAACACCATATATTTT	CASSLGLPGLTGNTIYF
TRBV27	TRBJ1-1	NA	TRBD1	TGTGCCAGCAGGGCCACAGGGGGCGCAGGCACTGAAGCTTTCTTT	CASRATGGAGTEAFF
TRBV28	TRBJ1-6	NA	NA	TGTGCCAGCAGTTTATCACAGTATAATTCACCCCTCCACTTT	CASSLSQYNSPLHF
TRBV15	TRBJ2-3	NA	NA	TGTGCCACCAGCAGGGGGGTTGAGGGGTCAGATACGCAGTATTTT	CATSRGVEGSDTQYF
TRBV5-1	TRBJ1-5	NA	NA	TGCGCCAGCAGCTTGGGGGAGAATCAGCCCCAGCATTTT	CASSLGENQPQHF
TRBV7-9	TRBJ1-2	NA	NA	TGTGCCAGCAGCTTAGATGGGGACCCATATGGCTACACCTTC	CASSLDGDPYGYTF